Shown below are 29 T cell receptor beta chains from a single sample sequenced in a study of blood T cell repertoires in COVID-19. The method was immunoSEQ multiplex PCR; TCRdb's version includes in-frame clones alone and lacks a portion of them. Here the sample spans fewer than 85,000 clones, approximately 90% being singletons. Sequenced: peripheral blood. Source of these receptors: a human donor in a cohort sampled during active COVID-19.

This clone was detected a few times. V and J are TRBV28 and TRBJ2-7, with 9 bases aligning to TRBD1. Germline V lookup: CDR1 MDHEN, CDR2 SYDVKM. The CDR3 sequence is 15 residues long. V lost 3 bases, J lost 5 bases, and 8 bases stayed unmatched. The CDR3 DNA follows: TGTGCCAGCAGTTTGGGAAACAGGGGGCTTGACGAGCAGTACTTC. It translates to CASSLGNRGLDEQYF. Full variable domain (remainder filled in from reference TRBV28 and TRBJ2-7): DVKVTQSSRYLVKRTGEKVFLECVQDMDHENMFWYRQDPGLGLRLIYFSYDVKMKEKGDIPEGYSVSREKKERFSLILESASTNQTSMYLCASSLGNRGLDEQYFGPGTRLTVT.

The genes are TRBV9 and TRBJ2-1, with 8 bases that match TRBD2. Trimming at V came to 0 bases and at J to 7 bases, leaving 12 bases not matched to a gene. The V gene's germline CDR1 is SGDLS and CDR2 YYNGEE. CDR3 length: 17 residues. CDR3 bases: TGTGCCAGCAGCGTAGCGGGGGGGCGATCTCTTTTTAATGAGCAGTTCTTC. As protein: CASSVAGGRSLFNEQFF.

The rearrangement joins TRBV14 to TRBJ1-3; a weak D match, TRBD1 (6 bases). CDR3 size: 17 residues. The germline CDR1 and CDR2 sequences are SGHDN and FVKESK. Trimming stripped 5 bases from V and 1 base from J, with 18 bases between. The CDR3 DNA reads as TGTGCCAGCAGCTTCAGGTGGGGGGGGGCGTCTGGAAACACCATATATTTT. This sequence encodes CASSFRWGGASGNTIYF.

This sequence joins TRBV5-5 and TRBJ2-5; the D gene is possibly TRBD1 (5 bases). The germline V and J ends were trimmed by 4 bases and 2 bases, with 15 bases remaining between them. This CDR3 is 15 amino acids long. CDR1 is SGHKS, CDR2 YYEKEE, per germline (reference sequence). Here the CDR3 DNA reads TGTGCCAGCAGCCCGCAGGGATGGATACAAGAGACCCAGTACTTC. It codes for CASSPQGWIQETQYF.

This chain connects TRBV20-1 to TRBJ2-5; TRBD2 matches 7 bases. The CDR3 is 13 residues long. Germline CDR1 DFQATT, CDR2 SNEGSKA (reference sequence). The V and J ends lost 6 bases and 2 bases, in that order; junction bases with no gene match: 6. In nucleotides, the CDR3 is TGCAGTGCGAGTAAGGGACTACAAGAGACCCAGTACTTC. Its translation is CSASKGLQETQYF.

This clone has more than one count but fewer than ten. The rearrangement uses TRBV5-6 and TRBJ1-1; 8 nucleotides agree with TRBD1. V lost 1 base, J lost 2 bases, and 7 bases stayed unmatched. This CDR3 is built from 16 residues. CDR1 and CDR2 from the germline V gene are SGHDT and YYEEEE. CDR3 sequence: CASSLTTDRVNTEAFF. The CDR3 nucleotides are TGTGCCAGCAGCTTGACGACGGACAGGGTTAACACTGAAGCTTTCTTT. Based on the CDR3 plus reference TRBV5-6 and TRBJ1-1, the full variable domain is DAGVTQSPTHLIKTRGQQVTLRCSPKSGHDTVSWYQQALGQGPQFIFQYYEEEERQRGNFPDRFSGHQFPNYSSELNVNALLLGDSALYLCASSLTTDRVNTEAFFGQGTRLTVV.

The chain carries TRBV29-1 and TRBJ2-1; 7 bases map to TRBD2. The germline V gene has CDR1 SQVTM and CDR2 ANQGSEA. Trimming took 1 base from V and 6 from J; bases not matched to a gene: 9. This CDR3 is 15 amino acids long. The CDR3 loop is CSVEAGTTAVNEQFF. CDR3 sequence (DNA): TGCAGCGTTGAAGCCGGGACTACCGCCGTCAATGAGCAGTTCTTC.

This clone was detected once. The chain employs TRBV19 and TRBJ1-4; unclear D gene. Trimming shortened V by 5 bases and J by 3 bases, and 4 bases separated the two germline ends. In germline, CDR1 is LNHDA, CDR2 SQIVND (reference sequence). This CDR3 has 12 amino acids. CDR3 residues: CASSGPNEKLFF. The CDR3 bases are TGTGCCAGTAGTGGCCCTAATGAAAAACTGTTTTTT. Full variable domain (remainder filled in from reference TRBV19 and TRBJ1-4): DGGITQSPKYLFRKEGQNVTLSCEQNLNHDAMYWYRQDPGQGLRLIYYSQIVNDFQKGDIAEGYSVSREKKESFPLTVTSAQKNPTAFYLCASSGPNEKLFFGSGTQLSVL.

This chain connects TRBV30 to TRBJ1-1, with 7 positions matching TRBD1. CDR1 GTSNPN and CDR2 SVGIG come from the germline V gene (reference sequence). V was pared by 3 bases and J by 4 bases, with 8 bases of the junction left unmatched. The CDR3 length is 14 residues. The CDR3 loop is CAWRLTGERTEAFF. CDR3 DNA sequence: TGTGCCTGGAGGTTAACAGGGGAGCGCACTGAAGCTTTCTTT.

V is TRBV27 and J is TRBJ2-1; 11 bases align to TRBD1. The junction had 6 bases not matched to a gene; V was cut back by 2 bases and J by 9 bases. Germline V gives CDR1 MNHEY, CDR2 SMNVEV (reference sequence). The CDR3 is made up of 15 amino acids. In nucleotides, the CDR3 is TGTGCCAGCAGTTTAGAGGACAGGGGGCTTGGTGAGCAGTTCTTC. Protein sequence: CASSLEDRGLGEQFF.

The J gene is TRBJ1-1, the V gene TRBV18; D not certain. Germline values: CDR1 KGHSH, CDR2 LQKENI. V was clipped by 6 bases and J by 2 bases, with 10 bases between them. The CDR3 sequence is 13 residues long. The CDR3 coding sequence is TGTGCCAGCTCCCGTGGCAGTAACACTGAAGCTTTCTTT. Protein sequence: CASSRGSNTEAFF.

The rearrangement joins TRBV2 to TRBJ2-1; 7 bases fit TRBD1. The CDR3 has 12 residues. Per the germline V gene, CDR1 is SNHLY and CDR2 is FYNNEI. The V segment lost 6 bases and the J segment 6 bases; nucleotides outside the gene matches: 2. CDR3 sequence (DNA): TGTGCCAGCAGCGGGGACAGCAATGAGCAGTTCTTC. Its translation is CASSGDSNEQFF.

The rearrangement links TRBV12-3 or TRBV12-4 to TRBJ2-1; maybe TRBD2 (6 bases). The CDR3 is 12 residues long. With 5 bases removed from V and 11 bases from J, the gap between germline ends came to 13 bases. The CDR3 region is CASSPRDSQQFF. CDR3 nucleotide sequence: TGTGCCAGCAGTCCCCGGGACTCCCAGCAGTTCTTC.

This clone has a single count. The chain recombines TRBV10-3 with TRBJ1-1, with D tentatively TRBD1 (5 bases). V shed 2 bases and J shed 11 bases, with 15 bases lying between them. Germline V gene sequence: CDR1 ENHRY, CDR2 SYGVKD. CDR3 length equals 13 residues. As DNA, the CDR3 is TGTGCCATCAGTGAGCGCGGGACTGGACGGGCTTTCTTT. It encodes CAISERGTGRAFF.

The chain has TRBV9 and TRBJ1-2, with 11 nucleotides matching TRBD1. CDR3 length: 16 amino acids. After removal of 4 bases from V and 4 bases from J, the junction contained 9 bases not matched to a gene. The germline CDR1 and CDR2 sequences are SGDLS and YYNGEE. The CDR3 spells CASSFSGTGGVYGYTF. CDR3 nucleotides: TGTGCCAGCAGCTTTTCCGGGACAGGGGGAGTCTATGGCTACACCTTC.

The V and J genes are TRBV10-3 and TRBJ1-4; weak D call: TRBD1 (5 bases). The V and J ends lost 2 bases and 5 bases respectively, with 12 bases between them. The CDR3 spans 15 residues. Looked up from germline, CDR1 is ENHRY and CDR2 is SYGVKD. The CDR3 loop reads CAISEGQGWNEKLFF. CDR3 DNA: TGTGCCATCAGTGAGGGGCAGGGTTGGAATGAAAAACTGTTTTTT.

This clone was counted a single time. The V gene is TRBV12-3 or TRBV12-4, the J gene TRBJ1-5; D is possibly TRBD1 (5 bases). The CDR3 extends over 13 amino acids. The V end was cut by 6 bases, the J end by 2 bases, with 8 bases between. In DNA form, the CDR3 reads TGTGCCAGCAGGGAAGGGGGCAATCAGCCCCAGCATTTT. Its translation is CASREGGNQPQHF.

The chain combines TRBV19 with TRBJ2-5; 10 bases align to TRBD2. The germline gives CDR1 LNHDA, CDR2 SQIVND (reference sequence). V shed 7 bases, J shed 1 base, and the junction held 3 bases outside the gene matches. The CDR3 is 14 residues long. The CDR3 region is CASKKRGGQETQYF. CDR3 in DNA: TGTGCCAGTAAAAAGCGGGGGGGCCAAGAGACCCAGTACTTC. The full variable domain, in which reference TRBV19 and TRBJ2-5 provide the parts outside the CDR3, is DGGITQSPKYLFRKEGQNVTLSCEQNLNHDAMYWYRQDPGQGLRLIYYSQIVNDFQKGDIAEGYSVSREKKESFPLTVTSAQKNPTAFYLCASKKRGGQETQYFGPGTRLLVL.

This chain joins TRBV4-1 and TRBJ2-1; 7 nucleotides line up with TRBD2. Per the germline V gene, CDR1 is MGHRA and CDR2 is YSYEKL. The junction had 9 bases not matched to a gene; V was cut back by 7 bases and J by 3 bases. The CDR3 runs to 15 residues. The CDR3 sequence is CASKKDRGDYNEQFF. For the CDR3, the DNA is TGCGCCAGCAAAAAAGACCGGGGGGACTACAATGAGCAGTTCTTC.

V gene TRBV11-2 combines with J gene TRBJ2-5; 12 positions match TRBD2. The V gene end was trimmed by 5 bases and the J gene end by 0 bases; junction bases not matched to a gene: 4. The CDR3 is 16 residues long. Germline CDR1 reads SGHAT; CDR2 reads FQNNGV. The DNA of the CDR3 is TGTGCCAGCAGCGCCGGGACTAGCGGGTACCAAGAGACCCAGTACTTC. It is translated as CASSAGTSGYQETQYF.

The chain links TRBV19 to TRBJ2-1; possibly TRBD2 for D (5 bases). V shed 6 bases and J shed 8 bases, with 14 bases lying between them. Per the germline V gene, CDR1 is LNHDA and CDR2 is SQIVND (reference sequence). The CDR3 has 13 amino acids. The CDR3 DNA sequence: TGTGCCAGTAGCCCGAGGGTGTCAGATGAGCAGTTCTTC. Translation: CASSPRVSDEQFF.

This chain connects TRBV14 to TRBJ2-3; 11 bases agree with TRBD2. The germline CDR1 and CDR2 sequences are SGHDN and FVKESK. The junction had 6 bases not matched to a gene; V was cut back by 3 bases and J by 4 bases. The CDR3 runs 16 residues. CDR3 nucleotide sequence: TGTGCCAGCAGCCATAGGCTAGCGGGAGGATCAGATACGCAGTATTTT. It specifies CASSHRLAGGSDTQYF.

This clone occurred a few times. The CDR3 DNA follows: TGTGCCAGCAGCCAAGTTATCACAGATACGCAGTATTTT. Translation gives CASSQVITDTQYF. The rearrangement links TRBV4-2 to TRBJ2-3; D unresolved. CDR1 is LGHNA and CDR2 is YNFKEQ in the germline V gene. Deletions cut 1 base from V and 2 bases from J, with 4 bases between. The CDR3 runs to 13 residues.

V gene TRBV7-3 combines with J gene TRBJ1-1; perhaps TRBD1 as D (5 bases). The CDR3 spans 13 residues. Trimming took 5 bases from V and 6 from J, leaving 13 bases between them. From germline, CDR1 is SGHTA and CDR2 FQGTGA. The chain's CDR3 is CASSRRGPAEAFF. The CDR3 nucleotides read TGTGCCAGCAGCCGGAGGGGTCCGGCTGAAGCTTTCTTT.

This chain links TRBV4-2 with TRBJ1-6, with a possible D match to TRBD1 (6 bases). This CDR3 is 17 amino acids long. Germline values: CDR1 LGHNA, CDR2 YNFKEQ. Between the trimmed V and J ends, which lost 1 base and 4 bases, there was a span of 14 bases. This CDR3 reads CASSQVGGTAYNSPLHF. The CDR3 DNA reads TGTGCCAGCAGCCAAGTAGGGGGAACAGCGTATAATTCACCCCTCCACTTT.

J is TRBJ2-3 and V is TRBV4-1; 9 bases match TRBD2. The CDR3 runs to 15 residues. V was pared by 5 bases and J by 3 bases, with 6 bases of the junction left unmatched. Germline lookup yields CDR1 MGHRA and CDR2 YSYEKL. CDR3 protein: CASSWTSARTDTQYF. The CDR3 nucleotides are TGCGCCAGCAGCTGGACTAGCGCCCGGACAGATACGCAGTATTTT.

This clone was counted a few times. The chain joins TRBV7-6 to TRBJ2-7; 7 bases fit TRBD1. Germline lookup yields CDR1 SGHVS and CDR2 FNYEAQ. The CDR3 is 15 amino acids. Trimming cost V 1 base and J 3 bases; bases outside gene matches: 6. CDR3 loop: CASSLEQGPYYEQYF. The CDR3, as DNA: TGTGCCAGCAGCTTAGAACAGGGGCCCTACTACGAGCAGTACTTC.

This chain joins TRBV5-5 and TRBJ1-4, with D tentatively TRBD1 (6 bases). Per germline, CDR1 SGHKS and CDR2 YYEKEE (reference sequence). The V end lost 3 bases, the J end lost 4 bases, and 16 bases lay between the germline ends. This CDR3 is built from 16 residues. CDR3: CASSYGGQLLNEKLFF. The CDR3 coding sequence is TGTGCCAGCAGCTATGGCGGACAGTTACTTAATGAAAAACTGTTTTTT.

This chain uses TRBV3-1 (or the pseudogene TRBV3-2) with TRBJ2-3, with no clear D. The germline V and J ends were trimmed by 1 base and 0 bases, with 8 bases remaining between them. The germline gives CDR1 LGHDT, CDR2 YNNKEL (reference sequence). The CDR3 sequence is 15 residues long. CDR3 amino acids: CASSQAVGSTDTQYF. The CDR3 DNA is TGTGCCAGCAGCCAAGCGGTCGGGAGCACAGATACGCAGTATTTT.